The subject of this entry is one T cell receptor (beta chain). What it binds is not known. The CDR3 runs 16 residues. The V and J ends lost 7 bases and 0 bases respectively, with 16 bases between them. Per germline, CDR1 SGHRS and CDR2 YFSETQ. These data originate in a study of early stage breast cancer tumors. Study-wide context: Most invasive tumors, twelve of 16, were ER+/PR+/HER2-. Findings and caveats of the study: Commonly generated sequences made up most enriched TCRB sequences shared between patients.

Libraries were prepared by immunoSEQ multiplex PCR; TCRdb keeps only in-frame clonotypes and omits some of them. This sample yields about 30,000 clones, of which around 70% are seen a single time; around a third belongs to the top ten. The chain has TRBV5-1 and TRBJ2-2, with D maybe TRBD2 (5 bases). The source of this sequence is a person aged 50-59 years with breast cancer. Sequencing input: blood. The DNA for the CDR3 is TGCGCCAGCCTTGAGGGAAACACCGCGAACACCGGGGAGCTGTTTTTT. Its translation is CASLEGNTANTGELFF.